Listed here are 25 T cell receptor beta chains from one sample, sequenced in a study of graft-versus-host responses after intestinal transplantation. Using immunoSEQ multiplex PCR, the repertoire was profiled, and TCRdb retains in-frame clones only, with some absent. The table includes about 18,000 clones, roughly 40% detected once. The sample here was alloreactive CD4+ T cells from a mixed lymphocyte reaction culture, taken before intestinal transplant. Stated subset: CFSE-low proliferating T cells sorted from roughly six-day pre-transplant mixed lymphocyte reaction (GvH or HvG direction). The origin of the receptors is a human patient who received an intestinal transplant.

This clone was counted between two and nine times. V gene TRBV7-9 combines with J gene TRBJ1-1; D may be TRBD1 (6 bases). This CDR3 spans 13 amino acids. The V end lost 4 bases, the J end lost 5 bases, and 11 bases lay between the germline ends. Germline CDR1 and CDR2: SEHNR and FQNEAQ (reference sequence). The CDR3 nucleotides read TGTGCCAGCAGCTCAGGGGATCGGACTGAAGCTTTCTTT. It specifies CASSSGDRTEAFF.

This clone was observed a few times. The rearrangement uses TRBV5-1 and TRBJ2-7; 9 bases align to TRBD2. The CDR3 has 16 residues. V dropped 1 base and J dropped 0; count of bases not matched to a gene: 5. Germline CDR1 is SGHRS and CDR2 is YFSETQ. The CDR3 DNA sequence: TGCGCCAGCAGCTTGCTGTCTAGCGGGGACTCCTACGAGCAGTACTTC. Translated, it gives CASSLLSSGDSYEQYF.

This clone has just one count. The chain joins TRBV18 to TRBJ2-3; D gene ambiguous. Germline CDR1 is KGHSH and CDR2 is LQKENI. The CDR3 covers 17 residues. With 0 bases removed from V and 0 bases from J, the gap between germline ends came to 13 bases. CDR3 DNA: TGTGCCAGCTCACCACCACGTCCCCAAGCTAGCACAGATACGCAGTATTTT. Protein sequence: CASSPPRPQASTDTQYF.

CDR3 sequence: CASSTATGTGRSYGYTF. CDR3 coding DNA: TGTGCCAGCAGCACCGCTACTGGGACAGGGCGTAGTTATGGCTACACCTTC. V is TRBV5-4 and J is TRBJ1-2; 9 bases agree with TRBD1. The CDR3 is made up of 17 amino acids. V dropped 4 bases and J dropped 5; count of bases not matched to a gene: 15. Looked up from germline, CDR1 is SGHNT and CDR2 is YYREEE (reference sequence).

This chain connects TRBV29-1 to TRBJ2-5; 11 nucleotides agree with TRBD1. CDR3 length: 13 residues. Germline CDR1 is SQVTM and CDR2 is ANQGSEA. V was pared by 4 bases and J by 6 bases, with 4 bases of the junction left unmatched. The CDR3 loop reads CSVGTGGTKTQYF. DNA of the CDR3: TGCAGCGTTGGGACAGGGGGCACAAAGACCCAGTACTTC.

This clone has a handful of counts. The CDR3 here is CASSPRHLLNTEAFF. CDR3 DNA sequence: TGTGCCAGCAGTCCCCGACACTTATTGAACACTGAAGCTTTCTTT. The V gene is TRBV6-5, the J gene TRBJ1-1; D unclear. The CDR3 loop spans 15 amino acids. Germline CDR1 and CDR2: MNHEY and SVGAGI. Trimming shortened V by 5 bases and J by 0 bases, and 13 bases separated the two germline ends.

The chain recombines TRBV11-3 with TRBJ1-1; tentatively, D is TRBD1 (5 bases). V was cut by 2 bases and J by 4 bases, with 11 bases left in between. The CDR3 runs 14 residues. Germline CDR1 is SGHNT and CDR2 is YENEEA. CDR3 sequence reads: CASSLPAGSTEAFF. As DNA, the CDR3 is TGTGCCAGCAGCTTACCGGCAGGGAGCACTGAAGCTTTCTTT.

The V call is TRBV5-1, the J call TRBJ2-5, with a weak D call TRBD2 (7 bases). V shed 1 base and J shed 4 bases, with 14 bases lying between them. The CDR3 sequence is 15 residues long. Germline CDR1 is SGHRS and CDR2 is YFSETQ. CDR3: CASSLRGGLRETQYF. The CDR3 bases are TGCGCCAGCAGCTTGAGGGGGGGCCTCCGAGAGACCCAGTACTTC.

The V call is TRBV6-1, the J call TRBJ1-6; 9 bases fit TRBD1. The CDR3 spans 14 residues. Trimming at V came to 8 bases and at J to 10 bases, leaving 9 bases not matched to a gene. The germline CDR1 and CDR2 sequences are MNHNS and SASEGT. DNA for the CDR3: TGTGCCAGCGTAAGGCCGGGACAGGGCTCACCCCTCCACTTT. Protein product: CASVRPGQGSPLHF.

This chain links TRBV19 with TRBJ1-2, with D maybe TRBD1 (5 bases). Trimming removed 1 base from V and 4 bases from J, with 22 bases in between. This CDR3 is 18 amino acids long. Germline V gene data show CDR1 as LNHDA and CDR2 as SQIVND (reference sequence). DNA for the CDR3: TGTGCCAGTAGTATAGGGGTCGGGGCCAGGAGGTCCATCTATGGCTACACCTTC. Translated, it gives CASSIGVGARRSIYGYTF.

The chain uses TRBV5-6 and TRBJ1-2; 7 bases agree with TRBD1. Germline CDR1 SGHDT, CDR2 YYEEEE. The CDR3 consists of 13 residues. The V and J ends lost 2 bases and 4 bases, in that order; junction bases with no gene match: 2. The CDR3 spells CASSLDRAYGYTF. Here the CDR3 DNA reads TGTGCCAGCAGCTTAGACAGGGCCTATGGCTACACCTTC.

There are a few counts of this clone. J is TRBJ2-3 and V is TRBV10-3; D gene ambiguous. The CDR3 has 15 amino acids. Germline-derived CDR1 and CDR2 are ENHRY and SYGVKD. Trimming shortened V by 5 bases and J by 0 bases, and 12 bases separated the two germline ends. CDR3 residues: CAISRGLPSTDTQYF. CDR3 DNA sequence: TGTGCCATCAGTCGAGGCCTCCCTAGCACAGATACGCAGTATTTT.

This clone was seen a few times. CDR3 loop: CASSFGVQPQHF. CDR3 DNA: TGTGCCAGCAGCTTTGGGGTCCAGCCCCAGCATTTT. The chain is built from TRBV7-9 and TRBJ1-5, with no clear D. CDR3 size: 12 residues. CDR1 is SEHNR, CDR2 FQNEAQ, per germline (reference sequence). Trimming took 3 bases from V and 7 from J, leaving 7 bases between them.

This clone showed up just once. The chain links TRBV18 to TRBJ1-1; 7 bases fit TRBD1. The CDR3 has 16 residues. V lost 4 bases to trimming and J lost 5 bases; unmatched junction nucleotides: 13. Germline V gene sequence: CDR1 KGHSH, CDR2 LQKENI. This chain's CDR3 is CASSRQGRSILTEAFF. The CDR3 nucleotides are TGTGCCAGCTCACGACAGGGAAGGTCAATATTAACTGAAGCTTTCTTT.

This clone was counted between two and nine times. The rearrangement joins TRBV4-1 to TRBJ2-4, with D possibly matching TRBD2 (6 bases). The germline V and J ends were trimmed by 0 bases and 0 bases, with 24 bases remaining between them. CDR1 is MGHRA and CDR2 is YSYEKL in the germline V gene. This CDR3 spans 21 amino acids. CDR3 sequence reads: CASSQDRGRRGGVIAKNIQYF. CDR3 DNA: TGCGCCAGCAGCCAAGATAGGGGTCGGCGGGGAGGCGTTATAGCCAAAAACATTCAGTACTTC.

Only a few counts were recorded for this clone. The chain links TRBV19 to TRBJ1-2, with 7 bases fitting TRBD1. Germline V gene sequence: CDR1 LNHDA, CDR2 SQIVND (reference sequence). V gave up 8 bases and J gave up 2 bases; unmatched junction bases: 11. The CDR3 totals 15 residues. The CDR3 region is CASVPTGTANYGYTF. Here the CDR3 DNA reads TGTGCCAGTGTTCCCACCGGGACAGCGAACTATGGCTACACCTTC.

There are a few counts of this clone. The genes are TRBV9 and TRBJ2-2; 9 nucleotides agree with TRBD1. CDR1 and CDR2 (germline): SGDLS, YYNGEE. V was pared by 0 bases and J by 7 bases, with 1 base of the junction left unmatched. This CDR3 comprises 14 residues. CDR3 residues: CASSVDRGHGELFF. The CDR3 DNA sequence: TGTGCCAGCAGCGTAGACAGGGGGCACGGGGAGCTGTTTTTT.

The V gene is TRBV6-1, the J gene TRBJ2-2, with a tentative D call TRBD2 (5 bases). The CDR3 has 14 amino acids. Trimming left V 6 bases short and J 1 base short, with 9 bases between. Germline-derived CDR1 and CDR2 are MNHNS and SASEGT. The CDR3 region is CASRPRGNTGELFF. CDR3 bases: TGTGCCAGCAGGCCACGGGGGAACACCGGGGAGCTGTTTTTT.

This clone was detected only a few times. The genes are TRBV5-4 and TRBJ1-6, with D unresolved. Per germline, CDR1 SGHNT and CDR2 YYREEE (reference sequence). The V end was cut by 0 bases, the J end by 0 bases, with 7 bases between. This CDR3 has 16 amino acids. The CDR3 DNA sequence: TGTGCCAGCAGCTTGGCTGCAGGCTCCTATAATTCACCCCTCCACTTT. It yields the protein CASSLAAGSYNSPLHF.

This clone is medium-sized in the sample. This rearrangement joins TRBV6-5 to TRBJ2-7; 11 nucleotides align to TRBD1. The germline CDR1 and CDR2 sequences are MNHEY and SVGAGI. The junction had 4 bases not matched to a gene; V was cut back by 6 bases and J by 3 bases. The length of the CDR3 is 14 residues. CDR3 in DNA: TGTGCCAGCAGGGCGGGACAGGGGGTCTACGAGCAGTACTTC. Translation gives CASRAGQGVYEQYF.

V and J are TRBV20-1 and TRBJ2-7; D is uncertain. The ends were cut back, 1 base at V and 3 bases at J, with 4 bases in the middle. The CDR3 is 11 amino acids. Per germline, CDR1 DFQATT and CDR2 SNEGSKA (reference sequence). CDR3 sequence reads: CSARGNYEQYF. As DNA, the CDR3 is TGCAGTGCTAGAGGGAACTACGAGCAGTACTTC.

The CDR3: CASSAPWTVLRYEQYF. The CDR3 nucleotides read TGTGCCAGCAGCGCCCCCTGGACAGTATTACGGTACGAGCAGTACTTC. The chain couples TRBV7-2 to TRBJ2-7, with a tentative D call TRBD1 (6 bases). From germline, CDR1 is SGHTA and CDR2 FQGNSA. The CDR3 has 16 amino acids. V lost 5 bases and J 4 bases, leaving 21 bases between the germline ends.

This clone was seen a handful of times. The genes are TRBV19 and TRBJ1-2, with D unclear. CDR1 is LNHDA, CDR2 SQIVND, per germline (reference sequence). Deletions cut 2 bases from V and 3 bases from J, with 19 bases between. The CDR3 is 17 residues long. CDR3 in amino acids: CASSISGRGPRDYGYTF. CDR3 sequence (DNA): TGTGCCAGTAGTATATCGGGGAGAGGACCTAGGGACTATGGCTACACCTTC.

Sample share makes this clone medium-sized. The CDR3 loop is CASSQDRMRTAGTGELFF. CDR3 DNA sequence: TGTGCCAGCAGCCAAGATAGAATGAGGACAGCGGGCACCGGGGAGCTGTTTTTT. The chain is built from TRBV4-2 and TRBJ2-2; D may correspond to TRBD1 or TRBD2 (6 bases each). Germline V lookup: CDR1 LGHNA, CDR2 YNFKEQ. V shed 0 bases and J shed 4 bases, with 18 bases lying between them. The CDR3 runs to 18 residues.

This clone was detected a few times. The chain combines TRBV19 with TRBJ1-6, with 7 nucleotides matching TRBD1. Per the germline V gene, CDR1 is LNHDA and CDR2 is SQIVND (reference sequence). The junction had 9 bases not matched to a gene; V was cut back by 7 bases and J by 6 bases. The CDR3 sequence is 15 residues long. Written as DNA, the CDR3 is TGTGCCAGTACCATCGGTGACAGGGTTAATTCACCCCTCCACTTT. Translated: CASTIGDRVNSPLHF.